This T cell receptor beta chain stems from a study of T cell repertoires in cytomegalovirus infection. Overall study results and limits: Based on cumulative public TCR beta family frequency, carriers of CMV plus the relevant HLA were identified.

This clonotype has only a few counts. Its antigen is unidentified. TCRdb recomputed calls from the reads with MiXCR, one row per CDR3 protein. Of about 470,000 distinct CDR3 sequences in the sample, roughly 46% were seen once. V was clipped by 5 bases and J by 4 bases, with 4 bases between them. The CDR3 is 11 amino acids. Germline V CDR1 and CDR2: SGHVS, FNYEAQ. The genes are TRBV7-6 and TRBJ2-3; D is undetermined. The receptor was isolated from a human donor in good health (CMV status not recorded). Some clones in this sample may be carry-over from other donors' samples. Sequencing was performed on cultured PBMCs, taken from culture after CMV antigen stimulation. The CDR3 DNA is TGTGCCAGCAGCATATCAGATACGCAGTATTTT. Its translation is CASSISDTQYF.